A selection of T cell receptor beta chains follows, all from one sample in a study of T-cell reconstitution after alpha-beta-depleted transplantation in children. MiXCR was run by TCRdb on the PCR reads, yielding one entry per CDR3 protein. The table includes over 150,000 distinct CDR3 sequences, 5.5% to 7% detected once. This specimen consisted of PBMCs, obtained before TCRalphabeta/CD19-depleted stem cell transplant. The receptor source for this set is a boy aged 2-15 years with acute lymphoblastic leukemia, due to receive a stem cell transplant. The CDR3 runs from the conserved cysteine through the conserved F or W. The D gene is left open where the match is weak. Size is omitted from some rows. Given values are once, few, many or a class for expanded clones.

.	TRBV11-2	many	TRBJ1-6	TGTGCCAGCAGCTTAATTGCAGGGAGCGAGAATTCACCCCTCCACTTT	CASSLIAGSENSPLHF
TRBD1	TRBV5-1	many	TRBJ2-3	TGCGCCAGCAGCTTACCGGGACAGGGGACAGATACGCAGTATTTT	CASSLPGQGTDTQYF
TRBD1	TRBV28	many	TRBJ2-7	TGTGCCAGCAGCTCCACCCGACAGGGGTACAGGTACGAGCAGTACTTC	CASSSTRQGYRYEQYF
.	TRBV29-1	many	TRBJ2-7	TGCAGCGTTGAGCAAACCTACGAGCAGTACTTC	CSVEQTYEQYF
TRBD1	TRBV2	.	TRBJ2-5	TGTGCCAGCAGTGGACAGGGTGTGAAGACCCAGTACTTC	CASSGQGVKTQYF
.	TRBV7-9	many	TRBJ2-3	TGTGCCAGCAGCTTAGGTCTGGAGGGGGGCCTCACAGATACGCAGTATTTT	CASSLGLEGGLTDTQYF
.	TRBV20-1	many	TRBJ2-5	TGCAGTGCTGCCAGTCAAGAGACCCAGTACTTC	CSAASQETQYF
.	TRBV28	few	TRBJ1-3	TGTGCCAGCAGTTTATTCACGGGGTTCGGAAACACCATATATTTT	CASSLFTGFGNTIYF
TRBD1	TRBV11-2	.	TRBJ2-1	TGTGCCAGCAGCAAACAGGGGGCGCTTTGGAATGAGCAGTTCTTC	CASSKQGALWNEQFF
TRBD1	TRBV7-6	.	TRBJ2-1	TGTGCCAGCAGCCTCTACCGGGACAGGGTCAATGAGCAGTTCTTC	CASSLYRDRVNEQFF
.	TRBV10-2	few	TRBJ1-1	TGCGCCAGCAGTATAGACAGTATGAACACTGAAGCTTTCTTT	CASSIDSMNTEAFF
.	TRBV20-1	few	TRBJ1-2	TGCAGTGCTAGAGGTTTCGATGGCTACACCTTC	CSARGFDGYTF
.	TRBV6-5	.	TRBJ2-1	TGTGCCAGCGCACGGGCTAGCGACTACAATGAGCAGTTCTTC	CASARASDYNEQFF
.	TRBV7-9	many	TRBJ2-4	TGTGCCAGCAGGCGGGACATTGGGGACATTCAGTACTTC	CASRRDIGDIQYF
.	TRBV10-2	.	TRBJ2-3	TGCGCCAGCAATCCTGGTGGTACGCAGTATTTT	CASNPGGTQYF
.	TRBV7-2	many	TRBJ2-1	TGTGCCAGCAGCTGGGGTCCACTACCTACGACCTACAATGAGCAGTTCTTC	CASSWGPLPTTYNEQFF
.	TRBV7-9	many	TRBJ2-7	TGTGCCAGCAGCTTTGGGGGTCCCTACGAGCAGTACTTC	CASSFGGPYEQYF
TRBD2	TRBV29-1	.	TRBJ2-1	TGCAGCCTAGCGGGGGGGCAAGGTGAGCAGTTCTTC	CSLAGGQGEQFF
.	TRBV7-9	many	TRBJ1-2	TGTGCCAGCAGCCCCCGGGAGGATGGCTACACCTTC	CASSPREDGYTF
TRBD1	TRBV7-3	few	TRBJ2-7	TGTGCCAGCATCTTAAGGTTGTCGCCGGGACAGAGATTTTACGAGCAGTACTTC	CASILRLSPGQRFYEQYF
.	TRBV28	many	TRBJ2-7	TGTGCCAGCAGTAGAAGTGGGACACCTTCCTACGAGCAGTACTTC	CASSRSGTPSYEQYF
.	TRBV30	.	TRBJ1-2	TGTGCCTTGATAACCCGGGCGTATGGCTACACCTTC	CALITRAYGYTF
TRBD1	TRBV4-3	.	TRBJ1-6	TGCGCCAGCAGCCAAGACCGGGACAGCCCTAATTCACCCCTCCACTTT	CASSQDRDSPNSPLHF
.	TRBV20-1	.	TRBJ1-3	TGCAGTGCTCGAGATGGAAACACCATATATTTT	CSARDGNTIYF
TRBD2	TRBV4-2	few	TRBJ2-2	TGTGCCAGCAGCCACGAACTAGCGGGAGTCAACACCGGGGAGCTGTTTTTT	CASSHELAGVNTGELFF
.	TRBV28	many	TRBJ2-1	TGTGCCAGCAGTTTCTACTCCCGGGCTAACCATGAGCAGTTCTTC	CASSFYSRANHEQFF
.	TRBV7-2	many	TRBJ2-2	TGTGCCAGCAGCTATTACCCCGGGACCATACTCACCGGGGAGCTGTTTTTT	CASSYYPGTILTGELFF
TRBD2	TRBV9	many	TRBJ2-1	TGTGCCAGCAGCGGAGAGGTAGCGGGGGGGCCGAATGAGCAGTTCTTC	CASSGEVAGGPNEQFF
TRBD2	TRBV11-1	few	TRBJ2-3	TGTGCCAGCAGCTCAGCCCTACTAGCGGGAGCAGGCCCAGATACGCAGTATTTT	CASSSALLAGAGPDTQYF
TRBD2	TRBV12-3/TRBV12-4	many	TRBJ2-1	TGTGCCAGCAGTTTAGGGACTAGCGGGAGAGATTACAATGAGCAGTTCTTC	CASSLGTSGRDYNEQFF
.	TRBV28	.	TRBJ2-1	TGTGCCAGCGGAAGACTTCTGGATTATTACAATGAGCAGTTCTTC	CASGRLLDYYNEQFF
TRBD1	TRBV12-3/TRBV12-4	many	TRBJ2-1	TGTGCCAGCAGCAAAGGGACAGAATACAATGAGCAGTTCTTC	CASSKGTEYNEQFF
TRBD1	TRBV7-3	few	TRBJ1-2	TGTGCCAGCAGCTTCGGGACAGGGGGCGGGTATGGCTACACCTTC	CASSFGTGGGYGYTF
.	TRBV21-1	many	TRBJ1-5	TGTGCCAGCAGCAAAAGTGGGGGATTAAGCAATCAGCCCCAGCATTTT	CASSKSGGLSNQPQHF